This entry lists 17 T cell receptor beta chains sequenced from one sample in a study of T cells in localized non-small cell lung cancer. Produced via immunoSEQ multiplex PCR; TCRdb's table is partial and in-frame only. The table shows approximately 76,000 clones, with 80% occurring only once. The material sequenced was peripheral blood, taken before any cancer treatment. All receptors derive from an older female donor with stage I lung adenocarcinoma.

This sequence joins TRBV9 and TRBJ2-1; D possibly matches TRBD1 or TRBD2 (6 bases each). With 0 bases removed from V and 2 bases from J, the gap between germline ends came to 15 bases. The CDR3 is 17 amino acids. Looked up from germline, CDR1 is SGDLS and CDR2 is YYNGEE. The CDR3: CASSVASGGPPYNEQFF. The DNA of the CDR3 is TGTGCCAGCAGCGTAGCTTCTGGGGGGCCCCCCTACAATGAGCAGTTCTTC.

The chain couples TRBV4-3 to TRBJ1-6; the D gene is possibly TRBD1 (6 bases). V lost 4 bases and J lost 0, with 10 bases in between. Germline-derived CDR1 and CDR2 are LGHNA and YSLEER. The CDR3 has 16 amino acids. CDR3 loop: CASSPTGSSYNSPLHF. CDR3 DNA: TGCGCCAGCAGCCCTACAGGGAGCTCCTATAATTCACCCCTCCACTTT.

The CDR3 DNA is TGTGCCAGTACCCCACGACTAGCGGGAGGTCTCGATGAGCAGTTCTTC. This encodes CASTPRLAGGLDEQFF. The rearrangement links TRBV19 to TRBJ2-1; TRBD2 matches at 13 bases. V dropped 7 bases and J dropped 8; count of bases not matched to a gene: 11. Germline lookup yields CDR1 LNHDA and CDR2 SQIVND (reference sequence). This CDR3 spans 16 amino acids.

The chain has TRBV9 and TRBJ1-3, with D possibly TRBD1 on 5 matching bases. V lost 4 bases and J lost 5, with 10 bases in between. In germline, CDR1 is SGDLS, CDR2 YYNGEE. This CDR3 comprises 13 residues. CDR3 DNA sequence: TGTGCCAGCAGCCCCGGGACGAGAAACACCATATATTTT. Amino acids: CASSPGTRNTIYF.

The chain carries TRBV6-1 and TRBJ1-3; D remains unclear. The germline V and J ends were trimmed by 2 bases and 3 bases, with 8 bases remaining between them. Germline lookup yields CDR1 MNHNS and CDR2 SASEGT. The CDR3 is 14 residues long. The CDR3 is CASSENTVGNTIYF. The CDR3 nucleotides are TGTGCCAGCAGTGAAAATACAGTTGGAAACACCATATATTTT.

This chain links TRBV6-1 with TRBJ1-3; D is perhaps TRBD1 (6 bases). Looked up from germline, CDR1 is MNHNS and CDR2 is SASEGT. V lost 4 bases and J lost 3, with 22 bases in between. The CDR3 extends over 18 amino acids. CDR3 loop: CASSGLRSGQGLGNTIYF. The DNA for the CDR3 is TGTGCCAGCAGTGGGCTGCGGTCAGGGCAGGGGCTTGGAAACACCATATATTTT.

Only a few counts were recorded for this clone. The V gene is TRBV19, the J gene TRBJ2-1; 9 nucleotides align to TRBD2. Germline V gene lookup returns CDR1 LNHDA and CDR2 SQIVND (reference sequence). The junction had 6 bases not matched to a gene; V was cut back by 3 bases and J by 9 bases. The CDR3 length is 14 residues. The CDR3 coding sequence is TGTGCCAGTAGTATCCTAGCGGGATCCGGTGAGCAGTTCTTC. Translating it yields CASSILAGSGEQFF.

There are a few counts of this clone. The rearrangement joins TRBV9 to TRBJ1-1; D call uncertain. Trimming took 3 bases from V and 4 from J, leaving 16 bases between them. Germline V gene data show CDR1 as SGDLS and CDR2 as YYNGEE. The CDR3 is 15 residues long. The CDR3 sequence is CASSAGSFFGTEAFF. The CDR3 nucleotides read TGTGCCAGCAGCGCGGGAAGTTTTTTCGGCACTGAAGCTTTCTTT.

The gene calls are TRBV5-4 and TRBJ2-1; 12 bases are shared with TRBD2. Germline V gene lookup returns CDR1 SGHNT and CDR2 YYREEE (reference sequence). The CDR3 has 15 residues. After removal of 3 bases from V and 6 bases from J, the junction contained 4 bases not matched to a gene. The CDR3 DNA reads as TGTGCCAGCAGCTCTAGCGGGAGGGCTTTCAATGAGCAGTTCTTC. It codes for CASSSSGRAFNEQFF.

This clone has a handful of counts. The rearrangement uses TRBV19 and TRBJ1-2; the match to TRBD1 covers 11 bases. V shed 7 bases, J shed 0 bases, and the junction held 7 bases outside the gene matches. Germline-derived CDR1 and CDR2 are LNHDA and SQIVND (reference sequence). This CDR3 is built from 16 residues. The CDR3 bases are TGTGCCAGTACCCGGGACAGGGGGGCCTCTAACTATGGCTACACCTTC. The encoded protein is CASTRDRGASNYGYTF.

The V call is TRBV4-1, the J call TRBJ2-5; D may match TRBD1 or TRBD2 (7 bases each). Trimming pared 0 bases from V and 3 bases from J, leaving 17 bases between. This CDR3 has 17 amino acids. The germline gives CDR1 MGHRA, CDR2 YSYEKL. As DNA, the CDR3 is TGCGCCAGCAGCCAAGATCGACCAGGGGGGAGGGAAGAGACCCAGTACTTC. Its translation: CASSQDRPGGREETQYF.

CDR3 loop: CASSPRGQGARGYTF. As DNA, the CDR3 is TGTGCCAGCAGCCCCCGAGGACAGGGGGCGCGGGGCTACACCTTC. The rearrangement uses TRBV9 and TRBJ1-2; TRBD1 matches at 11 bases. Per the germline V gene, CDR1 is SGDLS and CDR2 is YYNGEE. CDR3 length: 15 amino acids. V lost 4 bases and J lost 8; bases outside the gene matches: 10.

V is TRBV5-4 and J is TRBJ1-1; TRBD1 aligns across 8 bases. The CDR3 consists of 16 residues. Unmatched junction bases numbered 11, after V lost 4 bases and J lost 3 bases. The germline CDR1 and CDR2 sequences are SGHNT and YYREEE (reference sequence). CDR3 loop: CASSLTGGSAYTEAFF. The CDR3, as DNA: TGTGCCAGCAGCCTTACAGGGGGGAGTGCCTACACTGAAGCTTTCTTT.

The rearrangement uses TRBV27 and TRBJ2-1, with TRBD2 matching 15 bases. The CDR3 sequence is 18 residues long. With 2 bases clipped from V and 8 bases from J, the junction kept 10 bases outside the gene matches. Germline-derived CDR1 and CDR2 are MNHEY and SMNVEV (reference sequence). The CDR3, as DNA: TGTGCCAGCAGTTTAAGTTTCCGGACTAGCGGGAGGGCCCATGAGCAGTTCTTC. Translating gives CASSLSFRTSGRAHEQFF.

This chain links TRBV6-1 with TRBJ1-2, with 7 bases aligning to TRBD1. V gave up 1 base and J gave up 0 bases; unmatched junction bases: 2. Germline CDR1 is MNHNS and CDR2 is SASEGT. This CDR3 has 15 amino acids. CDR3 region: CASSEVGTANYGYTF. The DNA for the CDR3 is TGTGCCAGCAGTGAAGTTGGGACAGCTAACTATGGCTACACCTTC.

The chain has TRBV27 and TRBJ2-2; D remains unclear. Germline V gives CDR1 MNHEY, CDR2 SMNVEV (reference sequence). Trimming stripped 4 bases from V and 6 bases from J, with 6 bases between. The CDR3 length is 12 residues. CDR3 nucleotide sequence: TGTGCCAGCAGTTCACCCCCCGGGGAGCTGTTTTTT. It codes for CASSSPPGELFF.

CDR3 in DNA: TGTGCCAGCACCTCCCCAGGGAGCCACTATGGCTACACCTTC. Encoded protein: CASTSPGSHYGYTF. The rearrangement uses TRBV6-1 and TRBJ1-2; tentatively, D is TRBD1 (5 bases). Between the trimmed V and J ends, which lost 7 bases and 3 bases, there was a span of 15 bases. The CDR3 loop spans 14 amino acids. CDR1 and CDR2 from the germline V gene are MNHNS and SASEGT.